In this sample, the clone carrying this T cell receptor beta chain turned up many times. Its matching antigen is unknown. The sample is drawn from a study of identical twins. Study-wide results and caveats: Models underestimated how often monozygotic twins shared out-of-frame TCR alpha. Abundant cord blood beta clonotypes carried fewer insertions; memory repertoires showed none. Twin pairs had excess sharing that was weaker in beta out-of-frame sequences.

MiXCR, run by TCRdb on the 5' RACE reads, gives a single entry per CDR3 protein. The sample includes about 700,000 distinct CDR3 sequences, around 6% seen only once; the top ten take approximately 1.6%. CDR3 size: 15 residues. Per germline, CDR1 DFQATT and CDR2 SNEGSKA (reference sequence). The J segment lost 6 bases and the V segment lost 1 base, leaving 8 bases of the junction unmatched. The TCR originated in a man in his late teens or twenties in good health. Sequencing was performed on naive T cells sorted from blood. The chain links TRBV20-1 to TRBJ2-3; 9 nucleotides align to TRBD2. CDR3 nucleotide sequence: TGCAGTGCTAGAGGAGTAGCGGGAGATTTGGATACGCAGTATTTT. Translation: CSARGVAGDLDTQYF.